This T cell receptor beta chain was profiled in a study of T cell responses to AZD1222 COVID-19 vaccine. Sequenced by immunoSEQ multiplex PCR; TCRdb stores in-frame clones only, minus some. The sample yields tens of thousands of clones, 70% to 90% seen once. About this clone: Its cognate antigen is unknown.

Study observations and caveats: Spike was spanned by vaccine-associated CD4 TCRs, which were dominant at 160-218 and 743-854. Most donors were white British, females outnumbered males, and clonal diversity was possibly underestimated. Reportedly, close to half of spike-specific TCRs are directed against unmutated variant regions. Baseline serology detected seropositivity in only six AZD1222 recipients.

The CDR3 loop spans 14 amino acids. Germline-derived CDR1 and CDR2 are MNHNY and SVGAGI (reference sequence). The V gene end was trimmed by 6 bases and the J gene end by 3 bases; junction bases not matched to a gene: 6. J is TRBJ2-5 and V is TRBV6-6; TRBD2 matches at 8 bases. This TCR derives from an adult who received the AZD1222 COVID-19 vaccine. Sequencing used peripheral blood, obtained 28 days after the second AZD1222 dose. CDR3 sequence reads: CASSQTSGEETQYF. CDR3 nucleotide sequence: TGTGCCAGCAGCCAAACTAGCGGAGAAGAGACCCAGTACTTC.